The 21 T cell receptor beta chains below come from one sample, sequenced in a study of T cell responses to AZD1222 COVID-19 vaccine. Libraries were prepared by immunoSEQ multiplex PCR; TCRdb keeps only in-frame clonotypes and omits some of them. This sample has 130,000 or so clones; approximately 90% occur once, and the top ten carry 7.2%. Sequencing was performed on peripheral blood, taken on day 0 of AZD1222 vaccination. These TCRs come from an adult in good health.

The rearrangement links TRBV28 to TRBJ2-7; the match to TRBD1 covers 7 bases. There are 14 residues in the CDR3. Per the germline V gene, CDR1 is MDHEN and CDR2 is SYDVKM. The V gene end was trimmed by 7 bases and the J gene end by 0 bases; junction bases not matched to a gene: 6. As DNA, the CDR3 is TGTGCCAGCACGGCAGGGGGAACCTCCTACGAGCAGTACTTC. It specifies CASTAGGTSYEQYF.

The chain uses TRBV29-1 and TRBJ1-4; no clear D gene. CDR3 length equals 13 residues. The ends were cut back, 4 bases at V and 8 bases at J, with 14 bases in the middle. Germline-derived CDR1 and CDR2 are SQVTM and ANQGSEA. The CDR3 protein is CSVVNGRAEKLFF. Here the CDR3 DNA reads TGCAGCGTTGTTAACGGAAGGGCCGAAAAACTGTTTTTT.

The CDR3, as DNA: TGTGCCAGAAGCCTGATAGCGGAGTGCTACAATGAGCAGTTCTTC. Encoded protein: CARSLIAECYNEQFF. The genes are TRBV5-3 and TRBJ2-1; possible D gene TRBD2, 6 bases. TRBV5-3 is filed as an ORF, its function uncertain. The V end lost 4 bases, the J end lost 3 bases, and 14 bases lay between the germline ends. The CDR3 runs 15 residues.

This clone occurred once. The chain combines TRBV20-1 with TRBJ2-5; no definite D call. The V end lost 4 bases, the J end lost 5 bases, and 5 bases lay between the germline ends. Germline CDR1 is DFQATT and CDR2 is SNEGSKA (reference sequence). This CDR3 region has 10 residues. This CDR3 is CSAIQETQYF. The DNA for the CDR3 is TGCAGTGCTATTCAGGAGACCCAGTACTTC.

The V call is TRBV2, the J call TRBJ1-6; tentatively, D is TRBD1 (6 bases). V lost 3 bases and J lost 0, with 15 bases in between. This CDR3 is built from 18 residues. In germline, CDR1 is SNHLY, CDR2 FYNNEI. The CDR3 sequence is CASSDLGGHNSYNSPLHF. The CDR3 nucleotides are TGTGCCAGCAGTGATTTGGGGGGACACAACTCCTATAATTCACCCCTCCACTTT.

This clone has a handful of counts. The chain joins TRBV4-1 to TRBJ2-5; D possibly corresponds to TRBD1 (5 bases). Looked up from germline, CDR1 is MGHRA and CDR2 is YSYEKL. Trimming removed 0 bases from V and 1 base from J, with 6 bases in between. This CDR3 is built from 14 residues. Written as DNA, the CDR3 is TGCGCCAGCAGCCAAGAGACAGTCCAAGAGACCCAGTACTTC. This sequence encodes CASSQETVQETQYF.

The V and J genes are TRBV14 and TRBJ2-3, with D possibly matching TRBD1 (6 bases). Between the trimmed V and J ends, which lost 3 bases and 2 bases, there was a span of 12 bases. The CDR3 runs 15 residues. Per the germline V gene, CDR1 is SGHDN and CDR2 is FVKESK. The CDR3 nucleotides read TGTGCCAGCAGCCACCGAGGGGACAACACAGATACGCAGTATTTT. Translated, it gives CASSHRGDNTDTQYF. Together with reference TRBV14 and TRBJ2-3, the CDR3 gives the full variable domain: EAGVTQFPSHSVIEKGQTVTLRCDPISGHDNLYWYRRVMGKEIKFLLHFVKESKQDESGMPNNRFLAERTGGTYSTLKVQPAELEDSGVYFCASSHRGDNTDTQYFGPGTRLTVL.

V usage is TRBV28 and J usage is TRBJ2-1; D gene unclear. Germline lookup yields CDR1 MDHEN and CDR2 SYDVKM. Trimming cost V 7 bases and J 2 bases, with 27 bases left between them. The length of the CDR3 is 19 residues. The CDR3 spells CASTQWFRFTPKTYNEQFF. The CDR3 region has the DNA TGTGCCAGCACCCAATGGTTCAGGTTTACGCCAAAGACCTACAATGAGCAGTTCTTC.

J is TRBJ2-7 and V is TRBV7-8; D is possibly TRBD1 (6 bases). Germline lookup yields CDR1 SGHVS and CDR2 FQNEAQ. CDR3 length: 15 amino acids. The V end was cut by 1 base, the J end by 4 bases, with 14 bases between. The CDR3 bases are TGTGCCAGCAGCTTAGGGGGGCAGGGGTTTTACGAGCAGTACTTC. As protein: CASSLGGQGFYEQYF.

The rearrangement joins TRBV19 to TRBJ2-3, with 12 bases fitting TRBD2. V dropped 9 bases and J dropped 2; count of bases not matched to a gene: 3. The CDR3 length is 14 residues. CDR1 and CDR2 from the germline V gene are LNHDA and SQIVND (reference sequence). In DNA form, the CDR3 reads TGTGCCAGCGGACTAGCGGGGAACACAGATACGCAGTATTTT. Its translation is CASGLAGNTDTQYF. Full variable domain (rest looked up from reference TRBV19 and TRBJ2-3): DGGITQSPKYLFRKEGQNVTLSCEQNLNHDAMYWYRQDPGQGLRLIYYSQIVNDFQKGDIAEGYSVSREKKESFPLTVTSAQKNPTAFYLCASGLAGNTDTQYFGPGTRLTVL.

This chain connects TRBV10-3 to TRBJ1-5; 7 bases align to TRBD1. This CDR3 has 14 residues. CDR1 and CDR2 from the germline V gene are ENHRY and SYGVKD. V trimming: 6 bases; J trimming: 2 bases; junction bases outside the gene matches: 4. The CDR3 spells CAIRSDRGNQPQHF. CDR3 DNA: TGTGCCATCAGATCCGACAGGGGCAATCAGCCCCAGCATTTT.

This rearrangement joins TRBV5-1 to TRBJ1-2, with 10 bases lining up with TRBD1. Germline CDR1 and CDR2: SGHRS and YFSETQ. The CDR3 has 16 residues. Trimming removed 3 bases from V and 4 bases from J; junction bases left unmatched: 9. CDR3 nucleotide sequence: TGCGCCAGCAGCTCAACCGGGACAGGGGATATCTATGGCTACACCTTC. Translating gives CASSSTGTGDIYGYTF.

The chain's CDR3 is CASQGLANTGELFF. The CDR3 region has the DNA TGTGCCAGCCAGGGACTAGCGAACACCGGGGAGCTGTTTTTT. The chain has TRBV19 and TRBJ2-2; 8 bases are shared with TRBD2. The CDR3 is made up of 14 amino acids. The germline V gene encodes CDR1 LNHDA and CDR2 SQIVND (reference sequence). Trimming took 9 bases from V and 0 from J; bases not matched to a gene: 3.

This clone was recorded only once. CDR3 in amino acids: CASSLGGPVAGGRETQYF. The CDR3 nucleotides are TGTGCCAGCAGCTTGGGGGGGCCGGTGGCGGGAGGCCGGGAGACCCAGTACTTC. The chain couples TRBV5-6 to TRBJ2-5; 8 nucleotides align to TRBD2. The CDR3 covers 18 residues. Germline lookup yields CDR1 SGHDT and CDR2 YYEEEE. V dropped 0 bases and J dropped 5; count of bases not matched to a gene: 15.

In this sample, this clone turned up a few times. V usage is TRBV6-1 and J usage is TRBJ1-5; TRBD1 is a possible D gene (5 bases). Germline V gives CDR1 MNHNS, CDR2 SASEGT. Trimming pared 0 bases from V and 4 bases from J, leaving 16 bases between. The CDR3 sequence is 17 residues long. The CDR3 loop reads CASSEAGGKDGNQPQHF. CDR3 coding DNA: TGTGCCAGCAGTGAAGCTGGGGGTAAGGATGGGAATCAGCCCCAGCATTTT.

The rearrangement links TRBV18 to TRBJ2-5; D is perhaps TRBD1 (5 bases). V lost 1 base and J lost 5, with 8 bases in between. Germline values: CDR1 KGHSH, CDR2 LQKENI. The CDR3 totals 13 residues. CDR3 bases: TGTGCCAGCTCACCACAGCAGGGTGAGACCCAGTACTTC. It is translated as CASSPQQGETQYF. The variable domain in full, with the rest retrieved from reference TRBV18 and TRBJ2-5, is NAGVMQNPRHLVRRRGQEARLRCSPMKGHSHVYWYRQLPEEGLKFMVYLQKENIIDESGMPKERFSAEFPKEGPSILRIQQVVRGDSAAYFCASSPQQGETQYFGPGTRLLVL.

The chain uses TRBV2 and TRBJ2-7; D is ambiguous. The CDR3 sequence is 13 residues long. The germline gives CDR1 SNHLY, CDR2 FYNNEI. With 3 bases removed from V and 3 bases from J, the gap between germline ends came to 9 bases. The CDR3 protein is CASSERLDYEQYF. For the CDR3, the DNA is TGTGCCAGCAGTGAGCGACTGGACTACGAGCAGTACTTC.

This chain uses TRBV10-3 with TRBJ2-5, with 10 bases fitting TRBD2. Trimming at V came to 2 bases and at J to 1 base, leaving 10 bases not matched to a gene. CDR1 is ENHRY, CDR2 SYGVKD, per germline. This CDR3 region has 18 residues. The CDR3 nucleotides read TGTGCCATCAGTGAGCTAGCGGGAGCTTCAAGGGGCCAAGAGACCCAGTACTTC. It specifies CAISELAGASRGQETQYF.

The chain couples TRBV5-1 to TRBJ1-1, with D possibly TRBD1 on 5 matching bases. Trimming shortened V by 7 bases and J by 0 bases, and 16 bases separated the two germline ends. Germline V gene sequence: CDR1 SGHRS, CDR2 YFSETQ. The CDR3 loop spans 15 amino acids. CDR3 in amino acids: CASGPTVSMNTEAFF. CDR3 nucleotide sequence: TGCGCCAGCGGGCCGACAGTTAGTATGAACACTGAAGCTTTCTTT.

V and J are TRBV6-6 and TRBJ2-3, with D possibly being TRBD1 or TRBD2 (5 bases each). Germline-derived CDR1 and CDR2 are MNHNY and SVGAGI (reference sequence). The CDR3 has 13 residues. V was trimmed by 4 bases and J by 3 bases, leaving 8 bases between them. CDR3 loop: CASSWGRTDTQYF. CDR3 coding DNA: TGTGCCAGCAGTTGGGGACGAACAGATACGCAGTATTTT.

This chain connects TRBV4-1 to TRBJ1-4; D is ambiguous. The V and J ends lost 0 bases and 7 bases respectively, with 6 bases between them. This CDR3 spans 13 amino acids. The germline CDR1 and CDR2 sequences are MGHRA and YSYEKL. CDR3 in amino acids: CASSQDRSEKLFF. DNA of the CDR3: TGCGCCAGCAGCCAAGATCGAAGTGAAAAACTGTTTTTT.